This T cell receptor beta chain was recovered during a study of T cells in Graves' hyperthyroidism and ophthalmopathy. In the study overall: Staff took peripheral blood when the initial diagnosis was made, before any treatment began.

Regarding the study as a whole: The authors' 13 V-J model separated ophthalmopathy from stable hyperthyroidism.

The CDR3 is 14 residues long. Germline assignment: CDR1 LGHNA and CDR2 YNFKEQ. Trimming pared 1 base from V and 6 bases from J, leaving 12 bases between. RNA transcripts provided the source from which TCR beta CDR3 regions were amplified. The HTBI primer set drove a first-round RT-PCR of the TCR CDR3. TCRdb re-derived calls from the multiplex PCR reads in MiXCR, one entry per CDR3 protein. The sample includes some 360,000 distinct CDR3 sequences, 15% to 20% of them seen just once. The study included ophthalmopathy patients with Clinical Activity Score at least 3, NOSPECS grade at least 4 and duration under 3 months. Each 10 ml fresh peripheral blood draw supplied the PBMCs. As for this clonotype: What it recognizes is unknown.

The chain has TRBV4-2 and TRBJ1-1; maybe TRBD1 (6 bases). The sequence was collected from a woman aged 40 to 49 with Graves' ophthalmopathy. Sequenced input: blood. This CDR3 reads CASSQARGMSEAFF. CDR3 DNA sequence: TGTGCCAGCAGCCAAGCCAGGGGCATGTCTGAAGCTTTCTTT.